These 16 T cell receptor beta chains were all obtained from the same sample, sequenced in a study of T cells in localized non-small cell lung cancer. Here immunoSEQ multiplex PCR was the method, and the copy in TCRdb shows in-frame clones only, minus some. The data contain some 4,600 clones, around 92% of them singletons. Sequencing used peripheral blood, obtained before any cancer treatment. Every receptor here comes from a woman aged 35-75 years with stage I lung adenocarcinoma.

CDR3 sequence: CASRTGLGEQYF. The CDR3 DNA sequence: TGTGCCAGCAGGACAGGGTTAGGCGAGCAGTACTTC. The chain has TRBV27 and TRBJ2-7, with TRBD1 matching 7 bases. With V trimmed by 6 bases and J by 6 bases, 5 bases remained unmatched. This CDR3 is built from 12 residues. Germline CDR1 is MNHEY and CDR2 is SMNVEV (reference sequence).

The rearrangement links TRBV11-2 to TRBJ2-1; TRBD2 aligns across 8 bases. Germline CDR1 and CDR2: SGHAT and FQNNGV. V shed 5 bases, J shed 7 bases, and the junction held 10 bases outside the gene matches. This CDR3 has 15 amino acids. Here the CDR3 DNA reads TGTGCCAGCAGCGTTACCGGGACTAGTTTGAATGAGCAGTTCTTC. It is translated as CASSVTGTSLNEQFF.

This clone was counted between two and nine times. The chain combines TRBV27 with TRBJ1-5; 12 bases align to TRBD1. This CDR3 is 14 amino acids long. Per germline, CDR1 MNHEY and CDR2 SMNVEV (reference sequence). The J segment lost 6 bases and the V segment lost 5 bases, leaving 2 bases of the junction unmatched. The CDR3 DNA sequence: TGTGCCAGCAGTCGGGACAGGGGGCTTCAGCCCCAGCATTTT. This codes for CASSRDRGLQPQHF.

The rearrangement joins TRBV6-1 to TRBJ2-7; D is unclear. CDR1 and CDR2 from the germline V gene are MNHNS and SASEGT. The CDR3 length is 11 residues. The V end lost 4 bases, the J end lost 2 bases, and 3 bases lay between the germline ends. The CDR3 loop is CASSGTYEQYF. CDR3 bases: TGTGCCAGCAGTGGTACCTACGAGCAGTACTTC.

The rearrangement joins TRBV5-4 to TRBJ1-4; a possible D gene is TRBD1 (6 bases). There are 14 residues in the CDR3. The germline gives CDR1 SGHNT, CDR2 YYREEE (reference sequence). Trimming took 2 bases from V and 2 from J, leaving 7 bases between them. The CDR3 loop reads CASSLDRTNEKLFF. The CDR3, as DNA: TGTGCCAGCAGCTTAGACAGGACTAATGAAAAACTGTTTTTT.

This clone was detected once. The chain is built from TRBV6-1 and TRBJ1-2; D possibly corresponds to TRBD1 (5 bases). Per germline, CDR1 MNHNS and CDR2 SASEGT. The V gene lost 7 bases and the J gene lost 2 bases, with 17 bases spanning the gap. This CDR3 region has 15 residues. CDR3 in amino acids: CASNTFSGGNYGYTF. CDR3 DNA: TGTGCCAGCAATACCTTCAGTGGGGGGAACTATGGCTACACCTTC.

As DNA, the CDR3 is TGCAGCGTTGAGGGGCAGATAACAGATACGCAGTATTTT. This translates into CSVEGQITDTQYF. J is TRBJ2-3 and V is TRBV29-1; a weak D match, TRBD1 (5 bases). The CDR3 consists of 13 residues. Per germline, CDR1 SQVTM and CDR2 ANQGSEA. V was cut by 3 bases and J by 3 bases, with 10 bases left in between.

The genes are TRBV7-6 and TRBJ2-7; D is undetermined. The germline gives CDR1 SGHVS, CDR2 FNYEAQ. V was cut by 2 bases and J by 3 bases, with 14 bases left in between. The CDR3 runs to 15 residues. The CDR3 region is CASSLRASPNYEQYF. CDR3 DNA: TGTGCCAGCAGCTTACGGGCAAGTCCTAACTACGAGCAGTACTTC.

The gene calls are TRBV9 and TRBJ1-3, with 9 bases matching TRBD1. V lost 0 bases and J lost 4; bases outside the gene matches: 5. This CDR3 contains 16 residues. The germline V gene encodes CDR1 SGDLS and CDR2 YYNGEE. The CDR3 loop is CASSVEQGARGNTIYF. Written as DNA, the CDR3 is TGTGCCAGCAGCGTAGAACAGGGGGCGCGGGGAAACACCATATATTTT.

CDR3 amino acids: CAREGGRRNYEQYF. CDR3 DNA sequence: TGTGCAAGGGAGGGGGGGAGGCGAAACTACGAGCAGTACTTC. The V and J genes are TRBV12-2 and TRBJ2-7; TRBD2 reflects the table's D call only, with no check against the DNA. TRBV12-2 constitutes a pseudogene. The length of the CDR3 is 14 residues.

V gene TRBV5-6 combines with J gene TRBJ2-4; D is unclear. V lost 4 bases to trimming and J lost 3 bases, with 14 bases between them. Germline CDR1 reads SGHDT; CDR2 reads YYEEEE. This CDR3 is 15 amino acids long. Written as DNA, the CDR3 is TGTGCCAGCAGCGCCCTTGACAATGGCAAAAACATTCAGTACTTC. Protein: CASSALDNGKNIQYF.

A remark on this clone: Mismatch with germline at one junction end may stem from a read error. The chain combines TRBV2 with TRBJ2-2; maybe TRBD1 (6 bases). CDR3 size: 15 residues. Germline-derived CDR1 and CDR2 are SNHLY and FYNNEI. The CDR3 nucleotides are TGTGCCAGCAGTCGGGCCGGGACAAACACCAGGGAGCTGTTTTTT. Its translation is CASSRAGTNTRELFF.

This chain links TRBV28 with TRBJ1-2; D remains unclear. The CDR3 is 13 amino acids. V dropped 2 bases and J dropped 2 bases, with 6 bases sitting between them. Germline CDR1 MDHEN, CDR2 SYDVKM. The CDR3 loop is CASSLGENYGYTF. The CDR3, as DNA: TGTGCCAGCAGTTTAGGGGAAAACTATGGCTACACCTTC.

The V gene is TRBV19, the J gene TRBJ1-2, with D possibly matching TRBD1 (6 bases). Germline loops: CDR1 LNHDA, CDR2 SQIVND (reference sequence). There are 12 residues in the CDR3. Trimming took off 10 bases at V and 2 bases at J, with 11 bases between the two ends. The CDR3 is CATSDRNYGYTF. CDR3 bases: TGTGCCACATCAGACAGGAACTATGGCTACACCTTC.

CDR3 bases: TGTGCCAGTAGTATTATCCCCAGCGGGAGCTACACCGGGGAGCTGTTTTTT. Translating it yields CASSIIPSGSYTGELFF. V is TRBV19 and J is TRBJ2-2, with 8 bases matching TRBD2. Germline loops: CDR1 LNHDA, CDR2 SQIVND (reference sequence). The CDR3 spans 17 residues. The V and J ends lost 3 bases and 3 bases, in that order; junction bases with no gene match: 9.

The CDR3 loop is CASSLGQLMNTEAFF. In DNA form, the CDR3 reads TGCGCCAGCAGCTTGGGACAGCTAATGAACACTGAAGCTTTCTTT. The V call is TRBV5-1, the J call TRBJ1-1; tentatively, D is TRBD1 (5 bases). Germline loops: CDR1 SGHRS, CDR2 YFSETQ. V lost 0 bases and J lost 0, with 9 bases in between. This CDR3 region has 15 residues.